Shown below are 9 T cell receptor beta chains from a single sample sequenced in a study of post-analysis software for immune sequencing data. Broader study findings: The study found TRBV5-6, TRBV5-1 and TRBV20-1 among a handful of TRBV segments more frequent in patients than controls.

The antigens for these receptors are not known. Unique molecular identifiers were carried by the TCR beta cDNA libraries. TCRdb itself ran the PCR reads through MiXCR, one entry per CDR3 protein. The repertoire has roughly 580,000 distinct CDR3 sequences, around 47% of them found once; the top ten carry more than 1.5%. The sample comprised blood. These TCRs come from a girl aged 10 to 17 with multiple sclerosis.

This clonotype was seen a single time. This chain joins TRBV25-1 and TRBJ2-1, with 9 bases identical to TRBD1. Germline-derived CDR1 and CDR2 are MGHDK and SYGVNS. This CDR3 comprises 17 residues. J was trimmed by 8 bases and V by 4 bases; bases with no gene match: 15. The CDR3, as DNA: TGTGCCAGCAGTGCCCGCCTGGGACAGGGAGGTGAGGATGAGCAGTTCTTC. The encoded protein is CASSARLGQGGEDEQFF.

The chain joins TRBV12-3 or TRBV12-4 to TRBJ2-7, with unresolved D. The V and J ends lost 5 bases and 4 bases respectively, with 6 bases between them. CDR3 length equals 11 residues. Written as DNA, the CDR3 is TGTGCCAGCAGTACCTTTTACGAGCAGTACTTC. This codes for CASSTFYEQYF.

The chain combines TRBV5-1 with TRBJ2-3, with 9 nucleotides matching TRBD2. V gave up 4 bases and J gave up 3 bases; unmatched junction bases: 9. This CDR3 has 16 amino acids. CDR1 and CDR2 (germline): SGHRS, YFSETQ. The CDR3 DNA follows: TGCGCCAGCAGCCCTCTTATAGCGGGGGATACAGATACGCAGTATTTT. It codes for CASSPLIAGDTDTQYF. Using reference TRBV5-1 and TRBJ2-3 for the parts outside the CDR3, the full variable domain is KAGVTQTPRYLIKTRGQQVTLSCSPISGHRSVSWYQQTPGQGLQFLFEYFSETQRNKGNFPGRFSGRQFSNSRSEMNVSTLELGDSALYLCASSPLIAGDTDTQYFGPGTRLTVL.

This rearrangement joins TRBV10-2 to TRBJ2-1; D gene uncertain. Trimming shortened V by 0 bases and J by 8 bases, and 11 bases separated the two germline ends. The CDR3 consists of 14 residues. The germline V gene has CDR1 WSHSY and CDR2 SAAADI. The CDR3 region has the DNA TGCGCCAGCAGTGAGTCAGTAGGCGGCGATGAGCAGTTCTTC. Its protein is CASSESVGGDEQFF.

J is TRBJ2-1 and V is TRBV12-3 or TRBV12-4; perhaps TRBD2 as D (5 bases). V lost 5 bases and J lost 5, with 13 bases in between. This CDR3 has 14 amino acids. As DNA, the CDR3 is TGTGCCAGCAGTCCACCTGGAGCGGACAATGAGCAGTTCTTC. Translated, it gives CASSPPGADNEQFF.

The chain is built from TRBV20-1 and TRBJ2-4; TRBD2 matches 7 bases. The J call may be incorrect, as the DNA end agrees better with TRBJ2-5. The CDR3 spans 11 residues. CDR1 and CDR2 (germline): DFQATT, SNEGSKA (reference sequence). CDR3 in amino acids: CVGGTGETQYF. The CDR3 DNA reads TGCGTCGGGGGGACGGGAGAGACCCAGTACTTC.

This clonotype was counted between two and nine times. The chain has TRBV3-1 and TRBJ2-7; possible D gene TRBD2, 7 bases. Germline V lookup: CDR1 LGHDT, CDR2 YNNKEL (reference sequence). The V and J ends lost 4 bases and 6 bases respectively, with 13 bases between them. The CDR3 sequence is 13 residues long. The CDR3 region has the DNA TGTGCCAGCAGCCGCCGGGGGGCGGGCGAGCAGTACTTC. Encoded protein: CASSRRGAGEQYF.

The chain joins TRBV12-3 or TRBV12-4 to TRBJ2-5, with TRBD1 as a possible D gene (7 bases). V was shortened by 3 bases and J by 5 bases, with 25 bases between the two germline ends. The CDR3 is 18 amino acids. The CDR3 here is CASSLGTLGTVSLETQYF. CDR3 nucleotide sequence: TGTGCCAGCAGTTTGGGGACTCTCGGGACAGTATCCCTGGAGACCCAGTACTTC.

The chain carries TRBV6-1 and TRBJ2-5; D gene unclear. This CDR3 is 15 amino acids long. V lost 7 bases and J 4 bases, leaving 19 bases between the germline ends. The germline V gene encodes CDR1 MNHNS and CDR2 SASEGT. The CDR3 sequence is CASTQETGFGETQYF. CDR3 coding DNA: TGTGCCAGCACTCAAGAAACGGGTTTTGGAGAGACCCAGTACTTC.